This T cell receptor (beta chain) was captured by sequencing in a study of glioma-infiltrating T cells after dendritic cell vaccination. Study in general: Three intradermal dendritic cell vaccine injections were given every two weeks.

None of the glioblastoma patients had an isocitrate dehydrogenase mutation. TCRB CDR3 was amplified from 2 ug genomic DNA or less. Some clones are missing from TCRdb's copy, which holds only in-frame ones; the method was immunoSEQ multiplex PCR. The sample has tens of thousands of clones; more than 70% are singletons. The source of this sequence is a human donor with glioblastoma. The specimen comprised blood, sampled before dendritic cell vaccination.

This CDR3 is CASSGGLAGIQTQYF. The CDR3 region has the DNA TGCGCCAGCAGTGGGGGACTAGCGGGGATACAGACCCAGTACTTC. This rearrangement joins TRBV10-2 to TRBJ2-5; the match to TRBD2 covers 13 bases. The CDR3 is made up of 15 amino acids. The germline CDR1 and CDR2 sequences are WSHSY and SAAADI. V dropped 4 bases and J dropped 6; count of bases not matched to a gene: 5.